Listed below are T cell receptor beta chains from one sample, sequenced in a study of blood T cell repertoires in COVID-19. Sequencing was performed with immunoSEQ multiplex PCR; in TCRdb, only in-frame clones are kept and a portion is missing. The table shows about 210,000 clones, with less than 85% occurring only once. The material sequenced was PBMCs or T cells enriched from blood (not recorded which). These receptors originate from a man aged 40-49 years who had recovered from COVID-19. The CDR3 runs from the conserved cysteine through the conserved F or W. D genes are given only for firm matches. The size entry is marked missing in some rows and otherwise reads once, few, many or a size class.

d_call	j_call	clone_size	v_call	cdr3_length	cdr3_aa	cdr3_nt
.	TRBJ2-3	once	TRBV21-1	19	CASSVATGIRGMVTDTQYF	.
TRBD1	TRBJ1-2	.	TRBV6-2/TRBV6-3	17	CASSFATGEQPWDGYTF	TGTGCCAGCAGTTTCGCGACAGGGGAACAACCATGGGATGGCTACACCTTC
.	TRBJ1-5	.	TRBV28	15	CASSLGSLSNQPQHF	TGTGCCAGCAGTTTGGGCAGTCTTAGCAATCAGCCCCAGCATTTT
TRBD2	TRBJ2-7	few	TRBV27	14	CASSPLRTSDEQYF	TGTGCCAGCAGTCCACTCCGGACTAGCGACGAGCAGTACTTC
TRBD1	TRBJ2-1	.	TRBV11-2	16	CASSSGQGATYNEQFF	TGTGCCAGCAGCTCCGGACAGGGGGCTACCTACAATGAGCAGTTCTTC
.	TRBJ1-1	.	TRBV6-5	11	CASILNTEAFF	TGTGCCAGCATCTTGAACACTGAAGCTTTCTTT
.	TRBJ2-1	.	TRBV14	16	CASSQEWLSPYNEQFF	TGTGCCAGCAGCCAAGAGTGGCTTTCCCCCTACAATGAGCAGTTCTTC
TRBD1	TRBJ1-2	.	TRBV24-1	12	CATSGTGYGYTF	TGTGCCACCAGTGGGACAGGTTATGGCTACACCTTC
.	TRBJ1-2	few	TRBV14	17	CASSQVAGNRARDGYTF	TGTGCCAGCAGCCAAGTTGCTGGAAACAGGGCGCGCGATGGCTACACCTTC
.	TRBJ2-1	.	TRBV12-3/TRBV12-4	13	CASSLQIHNEQFF	TGTGCCAGCAGTTTGCAGATACACAATGAGCAGTTCTTC
TRBD1	TRBJ1-2	once	TRBV4-2	15	CASSQGGGPTYGYTF	TGTGCCAGCAGCCAAGGAGGGGGCCCTACTTATGGCTACACCTTC
TRBD2	TRBJ2-1	once	TRBV7-3	16	CASSSTASGSGNEQFF	TGTGCCAGCAGCTCAACGGCTAGCGGGAGTGGTAATGAGCAGTTCTTC
TRBD2	TRBJ2-7	.	TRBV20-1	17	CSASGLAGGLNSYEQYF	TGCAGTGCTAGTGGCCTAGCGGGAGGTTTGAACTCCTACGAGCAGTACTTC
.	TRBJ1-2	.	TRBV19	14	CASSIVGGLYGYTF	TGTGCCAGTAGTATAGTTGGCGGTCTCTATGGCTACACCTTC
.	TRBJ2-7	.	TRBV18	13	CASSPRTTDEQYF	TGTGCCAGCTCACCCAGAACTACCGACGAGCAGTACTTC
TRBD2	TRBJ2-1	.	TRBV3-1/TRBV3-2	17	CASSQGSVAGIPNEQFF	TGTGCCAGCAGCCAGGGGTCGGTAGCGGGGATTCCCAATGAGCAGTTCTTC
TRBD1	TRBJ2-2	.	TRBV18	15	CASSFSQGDTGELFF	TGTGCCAGCTCATTCTCACAGGGGGACACCGGGGAGCTGTTTTTT
TRBD1	TRBJ1-4	.	TRBV2	13	CASSAGGREKLFF	TGTGCCAGCAGTGCAGGGGGCCGCGAAAAACTGTTTTTT
TRBD1	TRBJ1-1	.	TRBV19	14	CASRRTGGAGEAFF	TGTGCCAGTAGGCGGACAGGGGGCGCGGGTGAAGCTTTCTTT
.	TRBJ1-1	.	TRBV10-3	15	CAISRSGGRNTEAFF	TGTGCCATCAGTCGGTCGGGGGGCAGGAACACTGAAGCTTTCTTT
.	TRBJ2-2	.	TRBV11-3	13	CASSFPYTGELFF	TGTGCCAGCAGCTTTCCATACACCGGGGAGCTGTTTTTT
.	TRBJ1-5	.	TRBV19	15	CASSIEAREWQPQHF	TGTGCCAGTAGTATAGAGGCCAGGGAATGGCAGCCCCAGCATTTT